Reported below is one T cell receptor (beta chain). Its antigen is not identified. Using immunoSEQ multiplex PCR, the repertoire was profiled, and TCRdb retains in-frame clones only, with some absent. Of roughly 680,000 clones in the sample, more than 80% were seen once. The sample originates from a study of Ad26.COV2.S vaccination and SARS-CoV-2 variants. Whole-study findings and limits: Vaccinees showed greater spike-specific TCR breadth than placebo recipients.

V lost 7 bases and J lost 7, with 14 bases in between. Germline V gene data show CDR1 as SGHTA and CDR2 as FQGNSA. The CDR3 is 12 residues long. The treatment here: over 15 received Ad26.COV2.S at low or high dose, single or two shots; 5 received placebo; per-sample allocation not given. It was on day 63 after the first vaccine or placebo injection that samples were taken. This specimen was peripheral blood, taken in a trial of Ad26.COV2.S vaccine versus placebo. This clonotype was obtained from a person between 18 and 65 years old who received the Ad26.COV2.S COVID-19 vaccine or a placebo. The rearrangement joins TRBV7-2 to TRBJ2-7; no definite D call. The CDR3 loop is CASTSLFGEQYF. CDR3 coding DNA: TGTGCCAGCACCTCCTTGTTCGGGGAGCAGTACTTC.